The rows below give T cell receptor beta chains drawn from one sample of a study of T cells after yellow fever vaccination. From the 5' RACE reads, TCRdb called clonotypes with MiXCR, one entry per CDR3 protein. The sample gives about 260,000 distinct CDR3 sequences, more than 3.5% of which show up once; under 20% is in the top ten. The sequences come from PBMCs, collected 15 days after the yellow fever booster vaccination. These receptor sequences come from a man younger than 35 who received the YFV17D yellow fever vaccine. Both conserved end residues are part of each CDR3. The D gene is left open where the match is weak. A row's size may be missing; if present it is once, few, many or a size class.

J | size | D | V | CDR3 | DNA
TRBJ1-1 | many | NA | TRBV7-9 | CASSLGSGEAFF | TGTGCCAGCAGCTTAGGGTCGGGGGAAGCTTTCTTT
TRBJ2-3 | many | TRBD1 | TRBV7-6 | CASSLGTGPDTQYF | TGTGCCAGCAGCCTTGGGACAGGCCCGGATACGCAGTATTTT
TRBJ2-1 | many | TRBD2 | TRBV12-3/TRBV12-4 | CASSPSGGAVNEQFF | TGTGCCAGCAGTCCTAGCGGGGGGGCGGTCAATGAGCAGTTCTTC
TRBJ1-2 | few | NA | TRBV5-1 | CASSLSPAWGYTF | TGCGCCAGCAGCTTGTCCCCCGCATGGGGCTACACCTTC
TRBJ1-6 | many | NA | TRBV7-2 | CASSHDPGSPLHF | TGTGCCAGCAGCCATGACCCCGGCTCACCCCTCCACTTT
TRBJ1-1 | NA | NA | TRBV5-4 | CASSFDKMNTEAFF | TGTGCCAGCAGCTTTGACAAGATGAACACTGAAGCTTTCTTT
TRBJ2-3 | many | TRBD1 | TRBV11-2 | CASSLEAGTGAPPQYF | TGTGCCAGCAGCTTAGAGGCCGGGACAGGGGCTCCTCCTCAGTATTTT
TRBJ2-6 | many | NA | TRBV7-3 | CASSSSPQVPGANVLTF | TGTGCCAGCAGCAGCTCCCCTCAGGTACCTGGGGCCAACGTCCTGACTTTC
TRBJ2-5 | many | TRBD1 | TRBV5-1 | CASSLVGQGQETQYF | TGCGCCAGCAGCTTGGTGGGACAGGGCCAAGAGACCCAGTACTTC
TRBJ2-7 | many | NA | TRBV5-1 | CASSWSSRAYEQYF | TGCGCCAGCAGCTGGTCAAGCAGGGCGTACGAGCAGTACTTC
TRBJ2-1 | many | TRBD2 | TRBV27 | CASSLRRGGDNEQFF | TGTGCCAGCAGTTTACGGCGGGGGGGCGACAATGAGCAGTTCTTC
TRBJ2-2 | many | NA | TRBV18 | CASPTVAGGELFF | TGTGCCAGCCCAACTGTAGCCGGCGGGGAGCTGTTTTTT
TRBJ1-1 | many | NA | TRBV7-2 | CASSYDRNTEAFF | TGTGCCAGCAGCTATGACAGGAACACTGAAGCTTTCTTT
TRBJ2-7 | many | NA | TRBV7-9 | CASSSGVNEQYF | TGTGCCAGCAGCTCCGGGGTGAACGAGCAGTACTTC
TRBJ1-1 | many | TRBD1 | TRBV12-3/TRBV12-4 | CASRTGQGNRFLNTEAFF | TGTGCCAGCCGTACGGGACAGGGGAATCGTTTTCTGAACACTGAAGCTTTCTTT
TRBJ2-1 | many | NA | TRBV6-5 | CASMGTGANEQFF | TGTGCCAGCATGGGGACCGGGGCCAATGAGCAGTTCTTC
TRBJ1-1 | many | NA | TRBV5-1 | CASSLGLGNTEAFF | TGCGCCAGCAGCTTGGGACTCGGGAACACTGAAGCTTTCTTT
TRBJ2-5 | many | TRBD2 | TRBV10-2 | CASSETSGQETQYF | TGCGCCAGCAGTGAGACTAGCGGCCAGGAGACCCAGTACTTC
TRBJ2-7 | many | NA | TRBV7-9 | CASSFGPAYEQYF | TGTGCCAGCAGCTTCGGGCCGGCCTACGAGCAGTACTTC
TRBJ1-2 | many | NA | TRBV7-2 | CASSLAPAGYTF | TGTGCCAGCAGCTTAGCTCCCGCTGGCTACACCTTC
TRBJ2-6 | many | NA | TRBV6-2/TRBV6-3 | CASRDGANVLTF | TGTGCCAGCAGAGATGGGGCCAACGTCCTGACTTTC
TRBJ2-1 | many | NA | TRBV4-3 | CASSQEEGPTINEQFF | TGCGCCAGCAGCCAAGAGGAGGGTCCGACTATCAATGAGCAGTTCTTC
TRBJ2-2 | many | TRBD1 | TRBV5-1 | CASSPHRQGSNTGELFF | TGCGCCAGCAGCCCCCACAGACAGGGATCGAACACCGGGGAGCTGTTTTTT
TRBJ1-1 | many | NA | TRBV7-9 | CASSPTGYTEAFF | TGTGCCAGCAGCCCTACGGGGTACACTGAAGCTTTCTTT
TRBJ2-1 | NA | NA | TRBV5-1 | CASSLVRGPPYNEQFF | TGCGCCAGCAGCTTGGTCAGGGGACCCCCTTACAATGAGCAGTTCTTC
TRBJ1-2 | many | NA | TRBV7-2 | CASSSRQPYGYTF | TGTGCCAGCAGTTCCCGACAGCCTTATGGCTACACCTTC
TRBJ1-6 | many | TRBD1 | TRBV5-1 | CASSLDLRQGTPLHF | TGCGCCAGCAGCTTGGACCTGCGACAGGGAACACCCCTCCACTTT
TRBJ1-4 | many | TRBD1 | TRBV24-1 | CATSDRPGQPNEKLFF | TGTGCCACCAGTGATCGGCCGGGACAGCCGAATGAAAAACTGTTTTTT
TRBJ1-3 | many | NA | TRBV29-1 | CSVGARFPGNTIYF | TGCAGCGTTGGGGCACGATTTCCTGGAAACACCATATATTTT
TRBJ1-6 | many | TRBD1 | TRBV6-5 | CASRRTGDSPLHF | TGTGCCAGCAGGAGGACAGGGGATTCACCCCTCCACTTT
TRBJ1-3 | NA | NA | TRBV5-6 | CASSSRSSGNTIYF | TGTGCCAGCAGCTCCAGAAGCTCTGGAAACACCATATATTTT
TRBJ1-1 | many | NA | TRBV2 | CASSEGASTEAFF | TGTGCCAGCAGTGAGGGGGCCAGCACTGAAGCTTTCTTT
TRBJ1-2 | many | TRBD1 | TRBV5-6 | CASSLATGDWGYTF | TGTGCCAGCAGCTTGGCAACAGGGGATTGGGGCTACACCTTC
TRBJ2-3 | many | NA | TRBV5-5 | CASSFPPGSTDTQYF | TGTGCCAGCAGCTTCCCGCCAGGGAGCACAGATACGCAGTATTTT
TRBJ2-3 | few | TRBD1 | TRBV7-3 | CASSFRQGPTDTQYF | TGTGCCAGCAGCTTTAGACAGGGGCCCACAGATACGCAGTATTTT
TRBJ2-7 | many | TRBD1 | TRBV3-1 | CASSQDDRGYEQYF | TGTGCCAGCAGCCAAGATGACAGGGGCTACGAGCAGTACTTC
TRBJ1-2 | many | TRBD1 | TRBV4-1 | CASSPLGDRGEDGYTF | TGCGCCAGCAGCCCCCTAGGGGACAGGGGCGAGGATGGCTACACCTTC
TRBJ2-1 | few | TRBD2 | TRBV7-3 | CASSFSGGRDEQFF | TGTGCCAGCAGCTTTAGCGGGGGGAGGGATGAGCAGTTCTTC
TRBJ1-1 | many | NA | TRBV6-1 | CATTRGQNTEAFF | TGTGCCACAACTCGGGGCCAGAACACTGAAGCTTTCTTT
TRBJ2-1 | many | NA | TRBV4-3 | CASSSRGALREQFF | TGCGCCAGCAGCAGCAGGGGGGCCCTACGGGAGCAGTTCTTC
TRBJ2-7 | many | TRBD1 | TRBV5-1 | CASSSTGEYEQYF | TGCGCCAGCAGCTCGACAGGGGAGTACGAGCAGTACTTC
TRBJ2-1 | many | NA | TRBV20-1 | CSATRNEQFF | TGCAGTGCTACCCGCAATGAGCAGTTCTTC
TRBJ2-3 | many | NA | TRBV7-2 | CASSPAQRRQYF | TGTGCCAGCAGCCCAGCCCAGCGACGGCAGTATTTT
TRBJ2-7 | many | NA | TRBV7-6 | CASSLRSGAGTYEQYF | TGTGCCAGCAGCTTACGTTCAGGGGCCGGGACCTACGAGCAGTACTTC
TRBJ2-5 | many | TRBD2 | TRBV3-1 | CATGGLAAETQYF | TGTGCCACCGGAGGACTAGCAGCTGAGACCCAGTACTTC
TRBJ1-3 | many | NA | TRBV10-3 | CGTGESGNTIYF | TGTGGTACGGGGGAATCTGGAAACACCATATATTTT
TRBJ2-5 | many | NA | TRBV5-1 | CASSVTYQETQYF | TGCGCCAGCAGCGTAACCTACCAAGAGACCCAGTACTTC
TRBJ2-5 | many | TRBD2 | TRBV7-2 | CATRPGRGARETQYF | TGTGCCACCCGACCCGGGCGGGGGGCTCGGGAGACCCAGTACTTC
TRBJ1-5 | NA | TRBD1 | TRBV13 | CASSQGGQGQPQHF | TGTGCCAGCAGCCAGGGGGGACAGGGCCAGCCCCAGCATTTT